A selection of T cell receptor beta chains follows, all from one sample in a study of blood T cells in healthy people across ages. TCRdb processed the 5' RACE reads anew with MiXCR; each CDR3 protein has one entry. The data show about 1.4 million distinct CDR3 sequences, with 55% to 75% seen just once and under 8.5% held by the top ten. Input material: blood. The receptor set was obtained from a man aged 18 to 30 in good health. Both conserved end residues are trimmed from each CDR3.

v_call | cdr3_aa
TRBV12-3/TRBV12-4 | ASSLSAGAYGYT
TRBV20-1 | SAWGRSYSNQPQH
TRBV4-1 | ASSHTSGTARDEQY
TRBV11-1 | ASSLTSDPSYEQY
TRBV20-1 | SARRREMNTEAF
TRBV4-1 | ASSQVSAENIQY
TRBV29-1 | SVLGGDFSYNEQF
TRBV6-2/TRBV6-3 | ASRRQGPYEQY
TRBV29-1 | SVGSDPYTEAF
TRBV30 | AWSVSRNNQPQH
TRBV27 | ASSPGTRAYNEQF
TRBV5-1 | ASSSGTRSGTDTQY
TRBV25-1 | ASSNNGPNEQF
TRBV2 | ASGSLTSARDEQY
TRBV20-1 | SASRPAGVGDTQY
TRBV24-1 | ATSDWGGLNEQF
TRBV5-1 | ASSLSLAGAREQF
TRBV29-1 | SVGPQGLNTEAF
TRBV2 | ASMKGAGANVLT
TRBV20-1 | SARLKFYEQY
TRBV7-9 | ASSLAHLGQAYNEQF
TRBV7-9 | ASEGTPGTDTQY
TRBV11-2 | ASSLDSGRGTYEQY
TRBV20-1 | SARAVVGASGSNSYEQY
TRBV12-3/TRBV12-4 | ASSGLAGDSVGETQY
TRBV11-2 | ASSLGTPAPDTQY
TRBV20-1 | GWGTGLSTEAF
TRBV4-1 | ASSQVAGNYEQY
TRBV25-1 | ASSGWGDYNEQF
TRBV3-1 | ASSHRTEKLF
TRBV7-2 | ASNPSGGDYGYT
TRBV27 | ASSLFGHDQPQH
TRBV27 | ASRTLGAYVGYT
TRBV24-1 | ATSFGQSQY
TRBV9 | ASSARTGSYEQY
TRBV6-5 | ASSNRLARVPY
TRBV13 | ASSLESDTQY
TRBV25-1 | ASSEKGTGPGSDTQY